One T cell receptor (beta chain) is described in this entry. Its target antigen remains unknown. The input lacks base qualities; no much larger clone sits a single base away. Healthy HIV-negative adults with no recently reported acute infections or vaccinations were included as donors. Only Caucasian adults living in Nashville, Tennessee, USA were represented among the donors. Magnetic negative selection was used to enrich CD4+ T cells, after which naive cells were positively selected on CD45RA and the negative fraction became the memory subset. After blood collection by leukapheresis, PBMCs were isolated using Ficoll-Histopaque density gradient centrifugation and then cryopreserved in the vapor phase of liquid nitrogen. Purity and quantity of every magnetically sorted T cell population were checked by analytical flow cytometry. Genomic DNA was isolated from each sorted fraction and quantified by UV absorbance on a Nanodrop 2000c.

The data belong to a study of shared clonotypes between healthy human individuals (dated by TCRdb to about 2020). Notes on the research overall: The cohort comprised two women and a few men aged 18 to 49 years. For each donor, CD4 naive and CD4 memory were each run on three plates, CD8 naive on two plates, and CD8 memory on one plate. The study deeply sequenced blood TCR repertoires of roughly five healthy adults to estimate repertoire size and the extent of clonotype sharing between individuals. Different laboratories and diverse techniques were used to prepare libraries and sequence TCR repertoires, to increase sequencing depth and limit assay-specific biases. Per donor, leukapheresis produced somewhere between about 0.94 and 9.5 billion PBMCs. Results and caveats for the whole study, not just this receptor: Only blood was sampled, and tissue TCR repertoires likely differ from those in blood. Pairwise subsampling led to the expectation that sequencing depth would affect the degree of clonotype sharing among donors. Compared with non-shared clonotypes, the clonotypes found in all four sorted-subset donors had higher generation probabilities. The small number of donors limited the genetic and exposure-history diversity represented. Estimated clonotype richness was generally larger for naive than for memory subsets. Even with the large sequencing depth, rarefaction of the sorted-subset datasets indicated that sequencing was incomplete. Sharing across a few donors was observed for around 5% of naive CD4, under 4% of naive CD8, about 2.3% of memory CD4, and roughly 0.4% of memory CD8 clonotypes.

TCR CDR3 regions were amplified from genomic DNA by multiplex PCR using the deep immunoSEQ assay. Extracted genomic DNA from each cell subset was distributed evenly across all wells of several immunoSEQ 96-well plates, and each plate was treated as a replicate. For sorted subsets, roughly 200 ng of genomic DNA, equivalent to roughly 33,000 T cell genomes, went into each replicate PCR. The purified libraries were quantified using a Qubit 3.0 fluorometer, sized with a Bioanalyzer 2100, and then quantified again using the KAPA Library Quantification kit. A separate single-read 150-cycle Illumina NextSeq 550 flow cell was used to sequence each immunoSEQ 96-well plate. Regarding the original processing steps: Because the immunoSEQ output held only junctional sequences and lacked quality scores, the filtering could not match the filtering applied to full-length reads. Sequences were annotated with PyIR, a Python wrapper for IgBLAST v1.9, and V/J genes and CDR3 were assigned using IMGT germline references. Reads were filtered out if the reads had weak V/J assignments (E-value above 1e-6), no CDR3, stop codons, out-of-frame junctions, or ambiguous translated residues. V3J clonotypes were defined by identical inferred V gene, J gene, and CDR3 amino acid sequence. The percentage overlap between two repertoires was calculated by dividing the number of shared unique clonotypes by the size of the smaller repertoire. Three approaches were used to assess repertoire richness: RTK rarefaction, the Chao1 estimator, and Recon v2.1 estimates of unobserved clonotypes. OLGA was used to compute generation probabilities for all TCRbeta clonotypes that the gDNA method yielded from a handful of donors. The table comes from immuneACCESS by way of TCRdb, which keeps in-frame sequences with V and J called. Part of the clones is missing from these tables; in studies checked, under half for an unresolved V gene and the rest for unknown reasons. For V, J and clone size, that table is used; D and trimming come from the DNA. This sample holds about 230,000 clones; about 69% were observed only once. The top ten hold approximately 12% of the sample.

CDR1 and CDR2, looked up from the germline V gene, are SNHLY and FYNNEI. V drops 1 base and J drops 8 bases, leaving 5 bases in between. Its CDR3 holds 12 amino acids, cysteine through phenylalanine. Just CDR3 DNA is preserved here, 36 bases in frame from base 1. Source material: memory CD4+ T cells sorted from blood. Explained via the paper, the cell subset or site label denotes: CD45RA-negative fraction. This receptor was identified in a man younger than 40 in good health. The chain is encoded by TRBV2 joined to TRBJ2-2; the D gene is not confidently resolved. The CDR3 corresponds to CASSEGLGELFF. The DNA is TGTGCCAGCAGTGAAGGGCTGGGGGAGCTGTTTTTT.